This T cell receptor beta chain came from a study of response to subunit inactivated influenza vaccine. The study's findings and limits: The authors put forward the suggestion that each seasonal influenza vaccination may bring in only a limited number of new T cells.

The germline V and J ends were trimmed by 2 bases and 3 bases, with 7 bases remaining between them. Germline V lookup: CDR1 SGHTA, CDR2 FQGNSA. This CDR3 is built from 13 residues. This clonotype was recorded at least ten times. Its antigen is undetermined. TCRdb ran MiXCR on the RT-PCR reads and lists one entry per CDR3 protein. In the table there are over 800,000 distinct CDR3 sequences, 21% of which are singletons. The chain combines TRBV7-2 with TRBJ1-1; perhaps TRBD1 as D (5 bases). The material was PBMCs from blood, obtained around 5 days after vaccination. The receptor comes from a man aged 45-65 years who received an inactivated influenza vaccine. CDR3 protein: CASSLRGDTEAFF. The CDR3 coding sequence is TGTGCCAGCAGCTTACGGGGGGACACTGAAGCTTTCTTT. Supplemented by reference TRBV7-2 and TRBJ1-1, the full variable domain reads GAGVSQSPSNKVTEKGKDVELRCDPISGHTALYWYRQSLGQGLEFLIYFQGNSAPDKSGLPSDRFSAERTGGSVSTLTIQRTQQEDSAVYLCASSLRGDTEAFFGQGTRLTVV.